A single sample gave rise to the 11 T cell receptor beta chains below, sequenced in a study of esophageal squamous cell carcinoma under preoperative chemotherapy. The time point here: after preoperative PTX-NDP chemotherapy. MiXCR, applied by TCRdb to the PCR reads, yields one record per CDR3 protein. The repertoire holds about 9,000 distinct CDR3 sequences, with about 51% as singletons. Collection took place from a patient given preoperative chemotherapy. Source of these receptors: a human donor with esophageal squamous cell carcinoma. The donor label of this sample is uncertain.

The chain links TRBV6-1 to TRBJ2-4; tentatively, D is TRBD1 or TRBD2 (6 bases each). The germline V and J ends were trimmed by 5 bases and 13 bases, with 18 bases remaining between them. The CDR3 runs to 13 residues. The germline gives CDR1 MNHNS, CDR2 SASEGT. The CDR3 reads CASSRTAGNEQYF. DNA for the CDR3: TGTGCCAGCAGTAGGACAGCGGGCAATGAGCAGTACTTC.

The chain couples TRBV4-1 to TRBJ1-1, with D hard to call. Per the germline V gene, CDR1 is MGHRA and CDR2 is YSYEKL. V was cut by 0 bases and J by 0 bases, with 2 bases left in between. The CDR3 consists of 13 residues. The CDR3 is CASSQEMNTEAFF. Written as DNA, the CDR3 is TGCGCCAGCAGCCAAGAAATGAACACTGAAGCTTTCTTT.

This clonotype was detected ten times or more. The V and J genes are TRBV11-2 and TRBJ2-1; perhaps TRBD1 as D (6 bases). V was pared by 0 bases and J by 10 bases, with 10 bases between. Germline assignment: CDR1 SGHAT and CDR2 FQNNGV. The CDR3 has 13 residues. CDR3 amino acids: CASSLDLQGEQFF. CDR3 DNA sequence: TGTGCCAGCAGCTTAGACCTACAGGGAGAGCAGTTCTTC.

This chain links TRBV6-5 with TRBJ2-2, with D unresolved. This CDR3 spans 14 amino acids. The germline V and J ends were trimmed by 6 bases and 4 bases, with 12 bases remaining between them. Germline V gene lookup returns CDR1 MNHEY and CDR2 SVGAGI. The CDR3 region is CASRYSVTTGELFF. CDR3 coding DNA: TGTGCCAGCAGGTACAGCGTTACCACCGGGGAGCTGTTTTTT.

The V and J genes are TRBV6-1 and TRBJ2-1, with D perhaps TRBD1 (6 bases). Germline values: CDR1 MNHNS, CDR2 SASEGT. V gave up 1 base and J gave up 4 bases, with 11 bases separating them. This CDR3 comprises 15 residues. The CDR3 is CASSEGTARYNEQFF. The CDR3 DNA reads TGTGCCAGCAGTGAAGGGACAGCTAGATACAATGAGCAGTTCTTC.

The rearrangement uses TRBV6-1 and TRBJ2-3, with D perhaps assigned TRBD1 or TRBD2 (5 bases each). This CDR3 comprises 14 residues. V gave up 4 bases and J gave up 5 bases, with 13 bases separating them. In germline, CDR1 is MNHNS, CDR2 SASEGT. Here the CDR3 reads CASSGGSRKDTQYF. DNA of the CDR3: TGTGCCAGCAGTGGGGGGAGTCGCAAAGATACGCAGTATTTT.

Comment on this clonotype: At one end the junction does not follow the germline gene, possibly because of a read error. The chain employs TRBV7-2 and TRBJ2-3, with D perhaps matching TRBD1 (6 bases). The CDR3 sequence is 16 residues long. The V gene's germline CDR1 is SGHTA and CDR2 FQGNSA. CDR3 nucleotide sequence: TGTGTCAGCAGGGGAACTGGGGGCCCGGGCACAGAGACCCAGTATTTT. Translated: CVSRGTGGPGTETQYF.

This clonotype was seen a few times. This chain connects TRBV29-1 to TRBJ2-3; TRBD2 agrees at 10 bases. CDR1 and CDR2 (germline): SQVTM, ANQGSEA. With V trimmed by 3 bases and J by 11 bases, 8 bases remained unmatched. This CDR3 has 13 amino acids. CDR3 loop: CSVDVAGGSGQYF. The CDR3, as DNA: TGCAGCGTTGACGTAGCGGGAGGATCTGGGCAGTATTTT.

There are many counts of this clonotype. The gene calls are TRBV6-5 and TRBJ2-3, with TRBD2 identical over 10 bases. Per germline, CDR1 MNHEY and CDR2 SVGAGI. The J segment lost 4 bases and the V segment lost 1 base, leaving 8 bases of the junction unmatched. CDR3 length equals 17 residues. For the CDR3, the DNA is TGTGCCAGCAGTTACTATGGGCTAGCGGGAGAAGCAGATACGCAGTATTTT. This sequence encodes CASSYYGLAGEADTQYF.

This clonotype was seen a single time. The junction and the germline gene differ at one end; a read error may be behind it. This chain joins TRBV11-2 and TRBJ2-3; D may match TRBD1 or TRBD2 (6 bases each). CDR1 and CDR2 (germline): SGHAT, FQNNGV. The CDR3 extends over 14 amino acids. This CDR3 is CASRGAGHKETQYF. The CDR3 region has the DNA TGTGCGAGCAGAGGGGCGGGACACAAAGAGACGCAGTATTTT.

Sample share makes this clonotype large. This chain joins TRBV7-2 and TRBJ2-3; D might be TRBD2 (6 bases). The CDR3 is 16 residues long. Germline CDR1 reads SGHTA; CDR2 reads FQGNSA. Trimming removed 2 bases from V and 1 base from J, with 13 bases in between. CDR3: CASSLTTGAGTDTQYF. The CDR3, as DNA: TGTGCCAGCAGCTTAACTACGGGAGCGGGCACAGATACGCAGTATTTT. The whole variable domain, filled in from reference TRBV7-2 and TRBJ2-3, reads GAGVSQSPSNKVTEKGKDVELRCDPISGHTALYWYRQSLGQGLEFLIYFQGNSAPDKSGLPSDRFSAERTGGSVSTLTIQRTQQEDSAVYLCASSLTTGAGTDTQYFGPGTRLTVL.